This record concerns one T cell receptor (beta chain) sequence. Its antigen is still unknown. The record has no base qualities; no much larger clone is one base away. CD8 naive samples were obtained by positive selection for CCR7 among CD45RO-negative cells, yielding a CD45RA+CCR7+ population from which TemRA cells were excluded. Donors were healthy HIV-negative adults with no recently reported acute infections or vaccinations. Every donor was a Caucasian adult living in Nashville, Tennessee, USA. After blood collection by leukapheresis, PBMCs were isolated using Ficoll-Histopaque density gradient centrifugation and then cryopreserved in the vapor phase of liquid nitrogen. Analytical flow cytometry was used to check the purity and quantity of every magnetically sorted T cell population. Genomic DNA was isolated from each sorted fraction and quantified by UV absorbance on a Nanodrop 2000c. V ends up 0 bases short and J 4 bases short, with an unmatched junction base count of 17. Taken from cysteine to phenylalanine, the CDR3 has 19 residues. The entry retains the CDR3 DNA only, 57 bases that are in frame from base 1. CDR1 SEHNR and CDR2 FQNEAQ are derived from the germline V gene (reference sequence).

Using the deep immunoSEQ assay, multiplex PCR amplified TCR CDR3 regions from genomic DNA. Genomic DNA extracted from each cell subset was distributed evenly over all wells of several immunoSEQ 96-well plates, and each plate served as one replicate. For sorted subsets, each replicate PCR was loaded with roughly 0.2 ug genomic DNA, equivalent to some 27,000 T cell genomes. Purified libraries were measured with a Qubit 3.0 fluorometer, size-checked on a Bioanalyzer 2100, and measured again with the KAPA Library Quantification kit. Each immunoSEQ 96-well plate was sequenced on its own single-read 150-cycle Illumina NextSeq 550 flow cell. The source study handled its data this way. The immunoSEQ output contained only junctional sequences without quality scores, so filtering could not match that applied to full-length reads. To assign V/J genes and CDR3, sequences were annotated using PyIR, a Python wrapper for IgBLAST v1.9, with IMGT germline references. Reads were filtered out if the reads had weak V/J assignments (E-value above 1e-6), no CDR3, stop codons, out-of-frame junctions, or ambiguous translated residues. V3J clonotypes were defined by identical inferred V gene, J gene, and CDR3 amino acid sequence. Percentage overlap between repertoires was calculated by dividing the number of shared unique clonotypes by the size of the smaller repertoire. Repertoire richness was assessed with RTK rarefaction, the Chao1 estimator, and Recon v2.1 estimates of unobserved clonotypes. For all TCRbeta clonotypes obtained by the gDNA method from several donors, generation probabilities were computed with OLGA. TCRdb took over this immuneACCESS table, retaining in-frame rearrangements with V and J assigned. Such tables are incomplete; in checked studies, under half of the missing clones stem from an unresolved V gene, and the remainder is unexplained. The V and J calls and clone size come from that table; D and trimming were worked out from the DNA. The sample table records about 2.1 million clones; around 93% of these occur just once. Together, the top ten hold over 1.5% of the sample.

This entry belongs to a study of shared clonotypes between healthy human individuals (dated by TCRdb to 2020 to 2022). About the investigation overall: A few men and a couple of women, aged 18 to 49 years, made up the cohort. For each donor, CD4 naive and CD4 memory were each given three plates, CD8 naive was given two plates, and CD8 memory was given one plate. To estimate repertoire size and how much clonotype sharing occurs between individuals, the study deeply sequenced the blood TCR repertoires of several healthy adults. Different laboratories and diverse techniques were used to prepare libraries and sequence TCR repertoires, to increase sequencing depth and limit assay-specific biases. Per donor, leukapheresis produced somewhere between about 0.94 and 9.5 billion PBMCs. Study-wide findings and limitations: When four donors were compared, the shared fraction of clonotypes was about 5% for naive CD4, around 3.6% for naive CD8, 2% to 2.5% for memory CD4, and roughly 0.4% for memory CD8. Higher generation probabilities were observed for clonotypes shared by all four sorted-subset donors than for non-shared clonotypes. Sampling was restricted to blood, and TCR repertoires in tissues likely differ from the TCR repertoires found in blood. Pairwise subsampling led to the expectation that sequencing depth would affect the degree of clonotype sharing among donors. Rarefaction of sorted-subset datasets indicated incomplete sequencing despite the large sequencing depth. Larger estimated clonotype richness was generally found for naive subsets than for memory subsets. The genetic and exposure-history diversity represented was limited by the small number of donors.

The TCR sequence derives from a young man in good health. Some clones in this sample may be carry-over from other donors' samples. Recombination linked TRBV7-9 to TRBJ1-2; 7 bases in the junction line up with TRBD1. Input material: naive CD8+ T cells from PBMCs. The cell subset or site tag for this specimen amounts to: CD45RA+CCR7+. The DNA sequence is as follows: TGTGCCAGCAGCTTAGCACCCGGAGGAAGGGGGCTTCTCAGCTATGGCTACACCTTC. It translates to CASSLAPGGRGLLSYGYTF.